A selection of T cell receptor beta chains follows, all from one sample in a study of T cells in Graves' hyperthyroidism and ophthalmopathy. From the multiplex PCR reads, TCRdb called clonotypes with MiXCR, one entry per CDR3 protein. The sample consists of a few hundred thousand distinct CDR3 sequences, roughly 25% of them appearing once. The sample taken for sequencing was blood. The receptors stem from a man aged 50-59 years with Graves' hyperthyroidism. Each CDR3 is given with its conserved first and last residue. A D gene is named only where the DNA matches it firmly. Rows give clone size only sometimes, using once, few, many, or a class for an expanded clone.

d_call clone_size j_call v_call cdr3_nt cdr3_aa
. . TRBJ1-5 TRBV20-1 TGCAGTGCTAGAGCCGCCTTTCATCAGCCCCAGCATTTT CSARAAFHQPQHF
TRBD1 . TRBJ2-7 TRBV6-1 TGTGCCAGCCGAACAGGGACAGACTACGAGCAGTACTTC CASRTGTDYEQYF
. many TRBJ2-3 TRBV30 TGTGCCTGGAGTGTGGGTCTCTCCGCAGATACGCAGTATTTT CAWSVGLSADTQYF
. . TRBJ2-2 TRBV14 TGTGCCAGCAGCCAGTACGCGAACACCGGGGAGCCGTTTTTT CASSQYANTGEPFF
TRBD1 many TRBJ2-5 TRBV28 TGTGCCAGCAGAAGGGGACAGCAAGAGACCCAGTACTTC CASRRGQQETQYF
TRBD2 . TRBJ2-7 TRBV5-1 TGCGCCAGCAGCCCTGGAGTGACTAGCGGAAACTACGAGCAGTACTTC CASSPGVTSGNYEQYF
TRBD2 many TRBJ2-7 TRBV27 TGTGCCAGCAGTTCACTAGCGGGTGGCGTCCACGAGCAGTACTTC CASSSLAGGVHEQYF
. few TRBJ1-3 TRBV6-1 TGTGCCAGCAGAAAAAAGTGGGAGGATTCATCTGGAAACACCATATATTTT CASRKKWEDSSGNTIYF
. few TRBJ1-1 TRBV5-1 TGCGCCAGCAGCTTAGACAGTTATGGTGAAGCTTTCTTT CASSLDSYGEAFF
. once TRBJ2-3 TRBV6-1 TGTGCCAGCAGCCCCTACGCGGACAGCACAGATACGCAGTATTTT CASSPYADSTDTQYF
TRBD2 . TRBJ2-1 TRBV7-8 TGTGCCAGCAGGAGGAGCGGGAGCGCTGAGCAGTTCTTC CASRRSGSAEQFF
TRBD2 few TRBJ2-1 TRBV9 TGTGCCAGCAGCACTGGCGGGAGTGTAAATGAGCAGTTCTTC CASSTGGSVNEQFF
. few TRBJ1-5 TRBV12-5 TGTGCTAGTGGTCCCGGACAGCTCAATCAGCCCCAGCATTTT CASGPGQLNQPQHF
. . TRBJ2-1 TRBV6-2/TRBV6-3 TGTGCCAGCAGTTACGACCGGGTTCGAAAGGGGGAGTATCTCAATGAGCAGTTCTTC CASSYDRVRKGEYLNEQFF
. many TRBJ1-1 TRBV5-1 TGCGCCAGCAGCTTGGCGGGGAATAGGATGAACACTGAAGCTTTCTTT CASSLAGNRMNTEAFF